The next 22 T cell receptor beta chains were all read from a single sample in a study of T cells in Graves' hyperthyroidism and ophthalmopathy. The TCR beta CDR3 regions underwent amplification using RNA transcripts as the source. The study used the HTBI primer set for a first-round RT-PCR of the TCR CDR3. TCRdb independently ran MiXCR on the multiplex PCR reads; one entry per CDR3 protein. The data show about 400,000 distinct CDR3 sequences, under 15% seen once. Material: blood. These receptor sequences come from a woman aged 18-29 years with Graves' hyperthyroidism.

There are many counts of this clonotype. The rearrangement links TRBV7-9 to TRBJ2-3; 9 positions agree with TRBD2. CDR3 length: 15 amino acids. Germline trimming cut 3 bases from V and 1 base from J; bases unmatched to any gene: 2. Germline V lookup: CDR1 SEHNR, CDR2 FQNEAQ (reference sequence). The CDR3 nucleotides are TGTGCCAGCAGCTTGGCTAGCGGGGGCACAGATACGCAGTATTTT. It specifies CASSLASGGTDTQYF.

In its sample, this clonotype was seen a few times. This chain joins TRBV25-1 and TRBJ1-2, with D uncertain. CDR3 length equals 15 residues. The germline V gene has CDR1 MGHDK and CDR2 SYGVNS. The ends were cut back, 6 bases at V and 0 bases at J, with 14 bases in the middle. CDR3 region: CASSTDWISNYGYTF. The DNA for the CDR3 is TGTGCCAGCAGCACGGATTGGATTTCTAACTATGGCTACACCTTC.

This clonotype was observed at least ten times. The chain couples TRBV28 to TRBJ1-2, with a possible D match to TRBD1 (5 bases). Trimming took 1 base from V and 6 from J, leaving 9 bases between them. This CDR3 has 13 residues. The germline gives CDR1 MDHEN, CDR2 SYDVKM. The CDR3 region has the DNA TGTGCCAGCAGTTTATCAGGGCGAGATGGCTACACCTTC. Translation gives CASSLSGRDGYTF.

The chain uses TRBV15 and TRBJ2-2; the D gene is possibly TRBD2 (6 bases). Germline-derived CDR1 and CDR2 are LNHNV and YYDKDF (reference sequence). This CDR3 spans 17 amino acids. V dropped 3 bases and J dropped 4 bases, with 18 bases sitting between them. The DNA of the CDR3 is TGTGCCACCAGCAGGGAGGGAGTAGGACACCGCACCGGGGAGCTGTTTTTT. It is translated as CATSREGVGHRTGELFF.

This clonotype has a count of ten or more. The rearrangement uses TRBV28 and TRBJ2-3; the match to TRBD2 covers 9 bases. Unmatched junction bases numbered 13, after V lost 6 bases and J lost 6 bases. The germline CDR1 and CDR2 sequences are MDHEN and SYDVKM. This CDR3 spans 16 amino acids. The CDR3 loop is CASSPISGGGGDTQYF. CDR3 in DNA: TGTGCCAGCAGCCCTATTAGCGGGGGCGGGGGGGATACGCAGTATTTT.

This clonotype was seen many times. The CDR3 is CASSARDHSYEQYF. The CDR3 DNA follows: TGTGCCAGCAGCGCCAGGGACCACTCCTACGAGCAGTACTTC. This chain joins TRBV9 and TRBJ2-7, with D perhaps given as TRBD1 or TRBD2 (5 bases each). CDR1 SGDLS and CDR2 YYNGEE come from the germline V gene. Trimming shortened V by 3 bases and J by 0 bases, and 10 bases separated the two germline ends. This CDR3 contains 14 residues. The full variable domain, in which reference TRBV9 and TRBJ2-7 provide the parts outside the CDR3, is DSGVTQTPKHLITATGQRVTLRCSPRSGDLSVYWYQQSLDQGLQFLIQYYNGEERAKGNILERFSAQQFPDLHSELNLSSLELGDSALYFCASSARDHSYEQYFGPGTRLTVT.

Here the CDR3 DNA reads TGTGCCATCAGTGACCCCGAAAGAGGGGGCGCAGGAAACACCATATATTTT. Amino acids: CAISDPERGGAGNTIYF. The rearrangement uses TRBV10-3 and TRBJ1-3; 7 nucleotides line up with TRBD1. This CDR3 is built from 17 residues. CDR1 is ENHRY, CDR2 SYGVKD, per germline. V was pared by 3 bases and J by 4 bases, with 12 bases of the junction left unmatched.

At least ten counts were recorded for this clonotype. The chain has TRBV16 and TRBJ1-1; D is unclear. V lost 6 bases, J lost 1 base, and 12 bases lay in between. The CDR3 runs to 14 residues. Looked up from germline, CDR1 is KGHSY and CDR2 is FQNENV. CDR3 coding DNA: TGTGCCAGCAGTCCGACTCCTCAGAACACTGAAGCTTTCTTT. Its translation is CASSPTPQNTEAFF.

V and J are TRBV3-2 and TRBJ2-7; no DNA check was done on the table's D call, TRBD2. TRBV3-2 is assigned pseudogene status. CDR3 length: 17 amino acids. CDR3 loop: CASSQVRTGPPPYEQYF. In DNA, the CDR3 is TGTGCCAGCAGCCAAGTCCGTACAGGACCCCCCCCCTACGAGCAGTACTTC.

This clonotype has a count of ten or more. The rearrangement joins TRBV27 to TRBJ2-1; no firm D call. CDR1 MNHEY and CDR2 SMNVEV come from the germline V gene (reference sequence). This CDR3 has 12 residues. Trimming took 0 bases from V and 14 from J, leaving 11 bases between them. Written as DNA, the CDR3 is TGTGCCAGCAGTTTATCTGGACCAAAGAAGTTCTTC. Residues: CASSLSGPKKFF.

In its sample, this clonotype was seen a few times. V is TRBV6-1 and J is TRBJ1-6; perhaps TRBD1 as D (6 bases). From germline, CDR1 is MNHNS and CDR2 SASEGT. The V end lost 5 bases, the J end lost 4 bases, and 15 bases lay between the germline ends. CDR3 length: 16 residues. The CDR3 bases are TGTGCCAGCAGTCGTGAGGGGGGACATTATAATTCACCCCTCCACTTT. It encodes CASSREGGHYNSPLHF.

This clonotype was found many times. The chain joins TRBV18 to TRBJ1-1, with 7 bases lining up with TRBD1. Germline CDR1 and CDR2: KGHSH and LQKENI. The junction had 11 bases not matched to a gene; V was cut back by 5 bases and J by 5 bases. The CDR3 is made up of 15 amino acids. As DNA, the CDR3 is TGTGCCAGCTCATCAATTTACAGGGGAGGGACTGAAGCTTTCTTT. Its protein is CASSSIYRGGTEAFF. The entire variable domain, with the rest obtained from reference TRBV18 and TRBJ1-1, is as follows: NAGVMQNPRHLVRRRGQEARLRCSPMKGHSHVYWYRQLPEEGLKFMVYLQKENIIDESGMPKERFSAEFPKEGPSILRIQQVVRGDSAAYFCASSSIYRGGTEAFFGQGTRLTVV.

With respect to this clonotype: A much larger clone lies a single base off, so this may be a read error. V gene TRBV11-2 combines with J gene TRBJ1-4, with D tentatively TRBD1 (5 bases). V lost 5 bases, J lost 2 bases, and 15 bases lay in between. This CDR3 is 16 amino acids long. Germline CDR1 SGHAT, CDR2 FQNNGV. The CDR3 loop reads CASSVVSGGTNEKLFF. The CDR3 nucleotides read TGTGCCAGCAGCGTAGTCTCCGGGGGGACTAATGAAAAACTGTTTTTT.

This clonotype was detected a few times. The rearrangement uses TRBV10-3 and TRBJ2-2; 10 bases align to TRBD2. This CDR3 contains 15 residues. The J segment lost 3 bases and the V segment lost 9 bases, leaving 7 bases of the junction unmatched. The germline gives CDR1 ENHRY, CDR2 SYGVKD. The chain's CDR3 is CAIPSGRADTGELFF. DNA of the CDR3: TGTGCCATTCCAAGCGGGAGGGCCGACACCGGGGAGCTGTTTTTT.

The chain employs TRBV4-2 and TRBJ2-7; TRBD2 matches 8 bases. Trimming at V came to 4 bases and at J to 2 bases, leaving 7 bases not matched to a gene. CDR3 length: 15 amino acids. CDR1 is LGHNA, CDR2 YNFKEQ, per germline. CDR3 residues: CASSRGSGLAYEQYF. The CDR3 region has the DNA TGTGCCAGCAGCCGGGGGTCGGGACTAGCCTACGAGCAGTACTTC.

The CDR3 coding sequence is TGCGCCAGCAGCTTGGAGGACACTTATGGCTACACCTTC. It specifies CASSLEDTYGYTF. The rearrangement links TRBV5-1 to TRBJ1-2, with D perhaps TRBD1 (5 bases). Trimming removed 0 bases at V and 5 bases at J, with 8 bases between. This CDR3 has 13 amino acids. Germline values: CDR1 SGHRS, CDR2 YFSETQ.

This clonotype came up many times. This chain links TRBV2 with TRBJ1-1, with D perhaps TRBD1 (5 bases). The CDR3 is 13 residues long. The V and J ends lost 6 bases and 4 bases respectively, with 12 bases between them. The germline gives CDR1 SNHLY, CDR2 FYNNEI. CDR3 loop: CASRLLGGTEAFF. CDR3 nucleotides: TGTGCCAGCAGATTACTGGGGGGCACTGAAGCTTTCTTT.

There are many counts of this clonotype. The V call is TRBV7-9, the J call TRBJ1-5; weak D call: TRBD1 (6 bases). V lost 3 bases and J 0 bases, leaving 15 bases between the germline ends. This CDR3 is built from 17 residues. Germline CDR1 is SEHNR and CDR2 is FQNEAQ (reference sequence). CDR3 region: CASSFGGASYSNQPQHF. DNA of the CDR3: TGTGCCAGCAGCTTCGGGGGGGCCTCCTATAGCAATCAGCCCCAGCATTTT.

Comments on this clonotype: Mismatch with germline at one junction end may stem from a read error. V gene TRBV19 combines with J gene TRBJ1-6; possibly TRBD1 for D (6 bases). Germline V CDR1 and CDR2: LNHDA, SQIVND (reference sequence). The CDR3 loop spans 14 amino acids. The CDR3 bases are TGTGCCAGTAGTCACAGGACAGAAAATTCACCCCCCCACTTT. This sequence encodes CASSHRTENSPPHF.

In its sample, this clonotype was seen many times. The rearrangement joins TRBV28 to TRBJ2-7; 9 nucleotides match TRBD1. Germline assignment: CDR1 MDHEN and CDR2 SYDVKM. CDR3 length: 13 residues. Unmatched junction bases numbered 12, after V lost 11 bases and J lost 7 bases. CDR3 DNA sequence: TGTGCCGGGGGGACAGGGAGGCTGGGTGAGCAGTACTTC. This sequence encodes CAGGTGRLGEQYF.

This chain connects TRBV19 to TRBJ1-5, with D unclear. Per the germline V gene, CDR1 is LNHDA and CDR2 is SQIVND (reference sequence). V was shortened by 5 bases and J by 0 bases, with 11 bases between the two germline ends. The length of the CDR3 is 15 residues. DNA for the CDR3: TGTGCCAGTAGTCCAAGTTACAGTAGCAATCAGCCCCAGCATTTT. The encoded protein is CASSPSYSSNQPQHF.

This clonotype was recorded a few times. This chain uses TRBV3-1 with TRBJ1-1; D might be TRBD1 (6 bases). V was pared by 2 bases and J by 4 bases, with 20 bases between. This CDR3 contains 17 residues. Per the germline V gene, CDR1 is LGHDT and CDR2 is YNNKEL (reference sequence). The CDR3 region is CASSQTQGVGRGTEAFF. CDR3 nucleotide sequence: TGTGCCAGCAGCCAAACACAGGGTGTAGGAAGGGGCACTGAAGCTTTCTTT.